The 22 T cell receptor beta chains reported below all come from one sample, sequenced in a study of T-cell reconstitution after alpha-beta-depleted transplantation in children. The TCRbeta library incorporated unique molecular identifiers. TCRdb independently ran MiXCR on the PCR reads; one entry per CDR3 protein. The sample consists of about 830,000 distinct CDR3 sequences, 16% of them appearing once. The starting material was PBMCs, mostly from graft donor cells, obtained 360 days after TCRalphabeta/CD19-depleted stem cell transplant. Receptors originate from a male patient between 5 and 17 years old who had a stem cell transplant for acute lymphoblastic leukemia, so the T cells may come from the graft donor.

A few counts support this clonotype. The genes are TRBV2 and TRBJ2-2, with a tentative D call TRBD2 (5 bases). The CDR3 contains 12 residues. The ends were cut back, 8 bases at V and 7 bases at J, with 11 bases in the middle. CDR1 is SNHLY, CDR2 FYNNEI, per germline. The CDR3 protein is CASAWENGELFF. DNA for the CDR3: TGTGCCAGCGCTTGGGAGAACGGGGAGCTGTTTTTT.

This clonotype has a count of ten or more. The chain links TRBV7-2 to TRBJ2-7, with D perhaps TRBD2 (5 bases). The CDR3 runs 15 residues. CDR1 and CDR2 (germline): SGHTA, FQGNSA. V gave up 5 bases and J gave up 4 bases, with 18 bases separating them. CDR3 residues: CASSRGYVGRYEQYF. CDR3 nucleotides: TGTGCCAGCAGCCGGGGTTACGTCGGGCGATACGAGCAGTACTTC.

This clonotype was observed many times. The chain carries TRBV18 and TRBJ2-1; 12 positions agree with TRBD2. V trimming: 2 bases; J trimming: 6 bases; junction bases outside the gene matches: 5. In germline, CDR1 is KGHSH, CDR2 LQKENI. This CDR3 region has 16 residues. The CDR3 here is CASSPTGLAGSNEQFF. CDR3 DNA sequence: TGTGCCAGCTCACCAACGGGACTAGCGGGTTCCAATGAGCAGTTCTTC.

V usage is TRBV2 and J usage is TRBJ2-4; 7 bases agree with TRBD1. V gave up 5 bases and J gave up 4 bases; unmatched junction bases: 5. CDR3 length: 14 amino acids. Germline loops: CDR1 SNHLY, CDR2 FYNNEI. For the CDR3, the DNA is TGTGCCAGCAGTCCTGGGACAGTGAAAAACATTCAGTACTTC. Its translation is CASSPGTVKNIQYF.

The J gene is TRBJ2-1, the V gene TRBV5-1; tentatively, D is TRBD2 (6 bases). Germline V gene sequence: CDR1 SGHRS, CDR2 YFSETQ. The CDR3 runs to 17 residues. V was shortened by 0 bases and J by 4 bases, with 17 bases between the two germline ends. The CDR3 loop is CASSLAGLKALYNEQFF. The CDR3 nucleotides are TGCGCCAGCAGCTTGGCGGGACTCAAGGCGCTATACAATGAGCAGTTCTTC.

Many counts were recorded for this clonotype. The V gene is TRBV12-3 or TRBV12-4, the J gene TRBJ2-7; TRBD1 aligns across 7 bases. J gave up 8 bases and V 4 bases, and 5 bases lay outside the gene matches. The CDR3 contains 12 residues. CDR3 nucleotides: TGTGCCAGCAGTTCGTTAGGGGGCCAGCAGTACTTC. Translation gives CASSSLGGQQYF.

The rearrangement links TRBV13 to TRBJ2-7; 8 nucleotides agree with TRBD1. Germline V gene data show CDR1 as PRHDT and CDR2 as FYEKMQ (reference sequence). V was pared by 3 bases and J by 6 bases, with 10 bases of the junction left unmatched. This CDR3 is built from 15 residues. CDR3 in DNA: TGTGCCAGCAGCTTGTCGGACAGGGCCATGGCCGAGCAGTACTTC. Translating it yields CASSLSDRAMAEQYF.

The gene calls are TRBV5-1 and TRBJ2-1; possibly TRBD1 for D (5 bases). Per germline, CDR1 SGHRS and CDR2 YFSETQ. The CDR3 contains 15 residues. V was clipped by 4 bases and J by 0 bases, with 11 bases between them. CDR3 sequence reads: CASSQEGASYNEQFF. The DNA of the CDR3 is TGCGCCAGCAGCCAAGAAGGGGCCTCCTACAATGAGCAGTTCTTC.

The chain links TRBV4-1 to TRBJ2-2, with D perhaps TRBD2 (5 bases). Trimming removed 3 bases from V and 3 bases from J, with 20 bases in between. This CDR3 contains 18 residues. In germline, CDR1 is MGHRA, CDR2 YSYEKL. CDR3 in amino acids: CASSHARLTAFDTGELFF. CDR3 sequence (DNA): TGCGCCAGCAGCCACGCCAGACTAACCGCCTTTGACACCGGGGAGCTGTTTTTT.

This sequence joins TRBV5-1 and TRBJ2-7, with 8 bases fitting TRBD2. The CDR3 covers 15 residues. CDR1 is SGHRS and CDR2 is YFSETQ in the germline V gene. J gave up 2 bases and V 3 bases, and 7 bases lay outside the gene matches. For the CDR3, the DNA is TGCGCCAGCAGCTCCATGACTAGCGCAACCTACGAGCAGTACTTC. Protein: CASSSMTSATYEQYF.

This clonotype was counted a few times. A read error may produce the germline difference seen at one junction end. As DNA, the CDR3 is TGCGCCAGCAGCTTGGAATGGGGGAGGGTGAGCACTGAAGTTTTCTTT. Translation gives CASSLEWGRVSTEVFF. The chain carries TRBV5-1 and TRBJ1-1; perhaps TRBD1 as D (5 bases). Germline lookup yields CDR1 SGHRS and CDR2 YFSETQ. The CDR3 runs 16 residues.

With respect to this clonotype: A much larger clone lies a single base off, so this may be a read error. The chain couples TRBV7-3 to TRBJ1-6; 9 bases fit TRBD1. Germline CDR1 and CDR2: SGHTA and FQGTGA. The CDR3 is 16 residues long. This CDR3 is CASSYTGGSYNSTLHF. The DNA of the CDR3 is TGTGCCAGCAGCTACACAGGGGGCTCCTATAATTCAACCCTCCACTTT.

CDR3: CASSLGRLAIQETQYF. The CDR3 nucleotides read TGCGCCAGCAGCTTGGGACGACTAGCAATCCAAGAGACCCAGTACTTC. The chain links TRBV5-1 to TRBJ2-5; 7 nucleotides agree with TRBD2. After removal of 0 bases from V and 1 base from J, the junction contained 6 bases not matched to a gene. The V gene's germline CDR1 is SGHRS and CDR2 YFSETQ. The CDR3 loop spans 16 amino acids.

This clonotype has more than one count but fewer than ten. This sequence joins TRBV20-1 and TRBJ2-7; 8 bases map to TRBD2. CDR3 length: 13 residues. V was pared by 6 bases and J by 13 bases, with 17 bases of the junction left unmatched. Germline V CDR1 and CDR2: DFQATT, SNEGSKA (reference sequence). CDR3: CSALSMSGRPVYF. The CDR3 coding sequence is TGCAGTGCCCTCTCGATGAGCGGGAGACCCGTTTACTTC.

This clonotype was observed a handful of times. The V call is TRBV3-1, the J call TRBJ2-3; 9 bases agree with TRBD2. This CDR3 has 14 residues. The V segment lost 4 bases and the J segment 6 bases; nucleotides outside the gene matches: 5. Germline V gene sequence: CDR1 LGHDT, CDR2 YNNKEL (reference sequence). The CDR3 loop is CASSLLSGSDTQYF. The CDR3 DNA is TGTGCCAGCAGCCTCCTTAGCGGGAGCGATACGCAGTATTTT.

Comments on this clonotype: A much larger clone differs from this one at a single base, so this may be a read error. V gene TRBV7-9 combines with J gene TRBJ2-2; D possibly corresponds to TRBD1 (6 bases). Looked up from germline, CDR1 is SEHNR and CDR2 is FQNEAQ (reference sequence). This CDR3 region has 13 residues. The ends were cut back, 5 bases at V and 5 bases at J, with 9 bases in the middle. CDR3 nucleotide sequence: TGTGCCAGCAGCCACAGGGAGACCGGGGAGCTGTTTTTT. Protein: CASSHRETGELFF.

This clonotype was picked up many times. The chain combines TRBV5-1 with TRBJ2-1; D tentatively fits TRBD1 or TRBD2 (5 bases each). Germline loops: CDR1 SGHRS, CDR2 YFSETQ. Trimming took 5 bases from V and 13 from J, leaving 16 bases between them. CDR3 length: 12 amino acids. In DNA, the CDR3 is TGCGCCAGCAGGCAGACGGGACGTCGTCAGTTCTTC. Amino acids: CASRQTGRRQFF.

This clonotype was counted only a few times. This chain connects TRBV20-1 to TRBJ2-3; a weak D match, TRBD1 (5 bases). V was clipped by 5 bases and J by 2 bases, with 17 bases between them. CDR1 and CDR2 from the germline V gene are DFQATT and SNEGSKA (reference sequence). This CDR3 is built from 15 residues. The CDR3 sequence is CSARDRLSPTDTQYF. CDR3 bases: TGCAGTGCTCGCGACAGACTTTCCCCCACAGATACGCAGTATTTT.

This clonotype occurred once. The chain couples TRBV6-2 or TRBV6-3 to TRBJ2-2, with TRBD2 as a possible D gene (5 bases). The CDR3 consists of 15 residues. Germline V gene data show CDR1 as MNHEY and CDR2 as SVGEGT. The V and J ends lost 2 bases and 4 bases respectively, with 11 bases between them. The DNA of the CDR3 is TGTGCCAGCAGTTACACGACTATATTCACCGGGGAGCTGTTTTTT. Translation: CASSYTTIFTGELFF.

Written as DNA, the CDR3 is TGCAGTGCTAGAGATTTTATCTGGCGGGAGGGCGGGGATACGCAGTATTTT. Translation: CSARDFIWREGGDTQYF. The chain uses TRBV20-1 and TRBJ2-3; 9 bases match TRBD2. The germline V gene encodes CDR1 DFQATT and CDR2 SNEGSKA (reference sequence). The ends lost 0 bases at V and 6 bases at J; junction bases unmatched: 13. The CDR3 totals 17 residues.

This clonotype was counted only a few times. The CDR3 DNA reads TGTGCCAGCAGCTTCGGACTAGCGGGAGGGAAAGAGCAGTACTTC. It yields the protein CASSFGLAGGKEQYF. The chain carries TRBV7-2 and TRBJ2-7; 15 bases line up with TRBD2. The germline V gene has CDR1 SGHTA and CDR2 FQGNSA. CDR3 length: 15 amino acids. Trimming took 3 bases from V and 7 from J; bases not matched to a gene: 4. The variable domain in full, completed from reference TRBV7-2 and TRBJ2-7, reads GAGVSQSPSNKVTEKGKDVELRCDPISGHTALYWYRQSLGQGLEFLIYFQGNSAPDKSGLPSDRFSAERTGGSVSTLTIQRTQQEDSAVYLCASSFGLAGGKEQYFGPGTRLTVT.

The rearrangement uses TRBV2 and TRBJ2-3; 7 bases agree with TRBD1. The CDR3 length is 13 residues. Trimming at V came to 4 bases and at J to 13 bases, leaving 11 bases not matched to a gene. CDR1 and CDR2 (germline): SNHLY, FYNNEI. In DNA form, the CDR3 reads TGTGCCAGCAGTGGCTTGGTAGGAACAGGGGAGTATTTT. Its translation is CASSGLVGTGEYF.